This T cell receptor (beta chain) was documented in a study of shared clonotypes between healthy human individuals. On sorted subsets, replicate PCRs used 200 ng DNA, or about 30,000 T cell genomes. Generated by immunoSEQ multiplex PCR, the TCRdb table keeps only in-frame clones and is missing some. Found here are some 2,100,000 clones, around 95% of them singletons; the top ten hold 0.1% to 0.15%. Study results and limitations: Non-shared clonotypes showed lower generation probabilities than clonotypes common to all four donors. Estimated clonotype richness was generally higher in naive than memory subsets.

Germline V gives CDR1 SGHRS, CDR2 YFSETQ. V dropped 7 bases and J dropped 2 bases, with 12 bases sitting between them. The CDR3 totals 13 residues. With respect to this clone: Its target is not known.

The sequenced sample consisted of naive CD4+ T cells sorted from blood. The subset is: CD45RA+ positively selected. This receptor was identified in a young man in good health. The V call is TRBV5-1, the J call TRBJ1-1; D remains ambiguous. In DNA, the CDR3 is TGCGCCAGCTTTGTGGTCGGTAACACTGAAGCTTTCTTT. It is translated as CASFVVGNTEAFF.